This is a list of T cell receptor beta chains from one sample in a study of blood T cell repertoires in COVID-19. The method was immunoSEQ multiplex PCR; TCRdb's version includes in-frame clones alone and lacks a portion of them. The sample consists of some 180,000 clones, approximately 80% of them appearing once. Sequencing used peripheral blood. These receptors all come from a woman of 80 years or more with COVID-19, enrolled during active disease. Each CDR3 is given without its conserved first and last residue.

TRBJ2-3 | TRBV6-2/TRBV6-3 | ASSYSPGTGILTDTQY
TRBJ1-2 | TRBV7-2 | ASSSDREGYGYT
TRBJ2-2 | TRBV7-2 | ASRREGGLATGELF
TRBJ2-1 | TRBV13 | ASSSLYNEQF
TRBJ2-2 | TRBV2 | ASSETSGSTGELF
TRBJ2-2 | TRBV5-5 | ASSRGTANTGELF
TRBJ1-5 | TRBV28 | ASSFPYRAQH
TRBJ1-1 | TRBV19 | ASSIGGQGNTEAF
TRBJ1-1 | TRBV7-9 | ASSLANQGRGTEAF
TRBJ1-2 | TRBV29-1 | SATRDTSNYGYT
TRBJ2-3 | TRBV11-3 | ASRSWGLAVNTDTQY
TRBJ1-1 | TRBV11-2 | ASSLRNTEAF
TRBJ1-4 | TRBV19 | ASSGMATNEKLF
TRBJ2-2 | TRBV28 | ASQGPNTGELF
TRBJ2-1 | TRBV5-1 | ASSSPSGRALHNEQF
TRBJ1-3 | TRBV5-6 | ASSLGTPSGNTIY
TRBJ2-2 | TRBV12-3/TRBV12-4 | ASSFLYPGELF
TRBJ2-1 | TRBV12-5 | ASGPRTSGGNYNEQF
TRBJ1-5 | TRBV23-1 | ASSQRRKQGLDGNQPQH
TRBJ2-1 | TRBV11-2 | ASSLGTVNEQF
TRBJ1-1 | TRBV7-8 | ASSLWLGGGTDTEAF
TRBJ2-3 | TRBV7-2 | ASSWTSTDTQY
TRBJ2-1 | TRBV3-1/TRBV3-2 | ASSRYRGADNEQF
TRBJ1-2 | TRBV28 | ASSLDLANYGYT
TRBJ2-5 | TRBV5-6 | ASSPGTLTETQY
TRBJ1-1 | TRBV5-4 | ASSLELGRTEAF
TRBJ2-1 | TRBV5-4 | ASKGGLAGGNSYNEQF
TRBJ2-7 | TRBV3-1/TRBV3-2 | ASSQVTGSYEQY
TRBJ2-3 | TRBV7-2 | ASSLTGQGSTDTQY
TRBJ1-1 | TRBV11-3 | ASSKRGTGGFEAF
TRBJ1-1 | TRBV29-1 | SVEMRIANTEAF
TRBJ1-2 | TRBV4-1 | ASSLGVIGTGANYGYT
TRBJ2-3 | TRBV28 | ASSWTGTTHTQY
TRBJ1-3 | TRBV7-9 | ASSLLGRDSGNTIY
TRBJ2-7 | TRBV7-9 | ASSLSGGYEQY
TRBJ2-7 | TRBV27 | ASSPTPRGYSYEQY
TRBJ1-1 | TRBV6-5 | ASSWTVATNTEAF
TRBJ2-2 | TRBV18 | ASSPMGLLNTGELF
TRBJ2-1 | TRBV3-1/TRBV3-2 | ASSSAGNEQF
TRBJ1-2 | TRBV7-9 | ASSLAGSRADGYGYT
TRBJ2-3 | TRBV7-3 | ASSPGGGRPDTQY
TRBJ1-1 | TRBV6-5 | ASIIDRGNTEAF